This T cell receptor beta chain appears in the sequencing data of a study of brain T cells in children with intractable seizures. The study's findings and limits: Pre-surgery blood may have been undersampled, hiding some clones.

The repertoire was sequenced with immunoSEQ multiplex PCR; TCRdb's copy has only in-frame clones and lacks some. This table holds under 150,000 clones, 94% found once. Sequencing was limited to surgery cases with top T cell transcript signatures in brain tissue. Note on this clone: The antigen remains unidentified.

V lost 2 bases, J lost 3 bases, and 8 bases lay in between. Germline V lookup: CDR1 SNHLY, CDR2 FYNNEI. CDR3 size: 13 residues. The sample in question was peripheral blood, obtained at surgery. This sequence was found in a boy under two years old with hemimegalencephaly and intractable seizures. The chain couples TRBV2 to TRBJ2-7; D perhaps matches TRBD1 (5 bases). The DNA for the CDR3 is TGTGCCAGCAGTGAATTTGACAGCTACGAGCAGTACTTC. Translated: CASSEFDSYEQYF.